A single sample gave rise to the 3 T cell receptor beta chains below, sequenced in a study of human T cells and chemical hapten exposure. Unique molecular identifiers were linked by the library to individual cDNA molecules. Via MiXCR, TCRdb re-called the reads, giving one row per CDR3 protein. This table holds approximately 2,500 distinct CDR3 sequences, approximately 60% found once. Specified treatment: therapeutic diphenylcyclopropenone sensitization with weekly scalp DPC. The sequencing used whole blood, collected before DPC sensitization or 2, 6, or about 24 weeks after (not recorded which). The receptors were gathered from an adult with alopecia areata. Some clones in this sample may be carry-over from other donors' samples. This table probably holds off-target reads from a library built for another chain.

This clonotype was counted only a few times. The CDR3 nucleotides read TGTGCCAGCAGCCAACGACCTGTCATTACAGGGGACCAAGAGACCCAGTACTTC. Residues: CASSQRPVITGDQETQYF. J is TRBJ2-5 and V is TRBV14, with 7 bases lining up with TRBD1. CDR1 is SGHDN and CDR2 is FVKESK in the germline V gene. The junction had 12 bases not matched to a gene; V was cut back by 2 bases and J by 0 bases. The CDR3 covers 18 residues.

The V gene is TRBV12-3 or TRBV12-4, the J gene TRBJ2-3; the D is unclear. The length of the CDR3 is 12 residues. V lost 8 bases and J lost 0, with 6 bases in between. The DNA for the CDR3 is TGTGCCAGCTCCTTTAGCACAGATACGCAGTATTTT. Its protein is CASSFSTDTQYF.

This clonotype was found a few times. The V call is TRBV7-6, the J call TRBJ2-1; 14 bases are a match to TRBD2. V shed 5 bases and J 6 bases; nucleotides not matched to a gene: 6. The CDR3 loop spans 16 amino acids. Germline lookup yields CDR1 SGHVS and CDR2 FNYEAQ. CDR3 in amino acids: CASSARLAGGGNEQFF. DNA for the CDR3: TGTGCCAGCAGCGCCAGACTAGCGGGAGGGGGCAATGAGCAGTTCTTC. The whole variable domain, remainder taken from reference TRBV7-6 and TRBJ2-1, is GAGVSQSPRYKVTKRGQDVALRCDPISGHVSLYWYRQALGQGPEFLTYFNYEAQQDKSGLPNDRFSAERPEGSISTLTIQRTEQRDSAMYRCASSARLAGGGNEQFFGPGTRLTVL.